This entry concerns a single T cell receptor (beta chain). This clonotype has ten or more counts. Its antigen specificity is not known. One end of the junction is discordant with germline, which a read error may explain. The data belong to a study of molecular identifiers for immune sequencing clone quantification (dated by TCRdb to 2017 to 2018). Concerning the study at large: In a replicate experiment, RNA from roughly 20,000 or 100,000 naive CD8 T cells was split into five aliquots, four of which were sequenced. The study was a methods study using CD8 T cells to benchmark molecular-identifier clustering-based TCR repertoire sequencing (MIDCIRS) and TCR RNA copy counting.

Naive CD8 T cell libraries were made from 20,000 to 1,000,000 sorted cells using 10%, 30% or 50% of purified RNA. On a BD FACSAria II, naive CD8 T cells were FACS-sorted as CD8+CD4-CCR7+CD45RA+ and collected into RLT Plus buffer. To test detection sensitivity, Jurkat RNA equivalent to more than 8 TCR copies was spiked into samples of about 20,000-1,100,000 naive CD8 T cells. Enrichment of CD8 T cells was performed with RosetteSep CD8+ T Cell Enrichment Cocktail and Ficoll-Paque, after which ACK red cell lysis was carried out. Library creation used PCR. The instrument given in TCRdb is Illumina HiSeq 4000. Bulk TCR libraries were made following a previously described method, with the TCR primers given in Table S5. Purification of total RNA was performed with the Qiagen AllPrep DNA/RNA kit. Before analysis, reads from multiple sequencing runs of one library were combined. The original pipeline was this. Only reads with exact TCR constant sequence were kept, trimmed to 150 nt, and grouped by their 12-nt molecular barcodes. Reads within each barcode group were sub-clustered using a 15% Levenshtein threshold, and quality-weighted consensus sequences were constructed for each RNA molecule. Non-functional sequences were discarded, and so were lower-count sequences lying one edit away from another sequence. Barcode sub-clusters with fewer than 20% of the maximum read count were removed, based on fitting two negative binomial distributions. Using fastp at Q25 and MiXCR, TCRdb reprocessed the public reads and kept productive beta chains. Merged by CDR3 protein, the rows form single entries marked with the most common genes and DNA. TCRdb assigned the V and J calls; the authors' analysis was not used. The sample includes about 70,000 distinct CDR3 sequences, with 15% to 20% observed a single time. About 1.5% of the sample is taken by the ten largest.

Study-level results and caveats: In CMV-specific effector cells, clones with more than 20 RNA copies contained over 98% of molecules, whereas in naive cells such clones contained under 1% of molecules. Spiked-in Jurkat TCR RNA (roughly 10 copies' worth), which is not part of the donor repertoire, was contained in the naive libraries. Highly expanded clone sizes could be underestimated because identical TCR molecules may share a barcode. Modeling gave approximately 3 recovered TCR RNA copies per cell versus 9.5 to 10 by digital PCR, implying around 31% capture efficiency. When barcode sub-clustering was left out, chimeric consensus sequences inflated TCR diversity, with chimeras reaching as high as 47%. Spiked-in Jurkat TCR RNA equal to a single cell's worth was reported to be detectable even within 1,100,000 naive CD8 T cells.

The CDR3 spans 16 residues, from the cysteine through the phenylalanine. Here the CDR3 DNA is all that survives: 48 bases in frame from base 1. The germline V gene encodes CDR1 SGHRS and CDR2 YFSETQ. Specimen: naive CD8+ T cells from blood, with Jurkat cell RNA spiked in. Sample cell subset or site, as interpreted from the label and publication: FACS-sorted CD8+CD4-CCR7+CD45RA+ naive T cells. The rearrangement combines TRBV5-1 with TRBJ2-7, and possibly TRBD2, on 6 matching bases. The sequence came from a human donor in good health. Some libraries in this study had Jurkat cell RNA spiked in. In nucleotide form, the sequence is TGCGCCAGCAGCCCATCTGCGGGACTCCACGCCTACGTGCAGTACTTC. Translated, this is CASSPSAGLHAYVQYF.